This T cell receptor (beta chain) was captured in a study of cytomegalovirus exposure and HLA in healthy donors. The study, taken as a whole, reports: What TCR beta sequences reportedly achieved was accurate prediction of HLA-A and HLA-B alleles in most subjects.

With regard to this clone: Its matching antigen is unknown.

With 60 Vbeta and 13 Jbeta primers, the PCR was carried out. Measured with immunoSEQ multiplex PCR; TCRdb has only the in-frame clones, and not every one. The sample includes approximately 200,000 clones, under 80% of them seen just once. The V end lost 7 bases, the J end lost 1 base, and 11 bases lay between the germline ends. Germline V gene sequence: CDR1 SGHTA, CDR2 FQGNSA. The CDR3 contains 14 residues. The sequenced sample consisted of PBMCs. This TCR was sampled from a man aged 25-45 years in good health and CMV-seropositive. The V call is TRBV7-2, the J call TRBJ2-1; no definite D call. The CDR3 DNA sequence: TGTGCCAGCACCACAATCCCGTCCTACAATGAGCAGTTCTTC. Translated, it gives CASTTIPSYNEQFF.